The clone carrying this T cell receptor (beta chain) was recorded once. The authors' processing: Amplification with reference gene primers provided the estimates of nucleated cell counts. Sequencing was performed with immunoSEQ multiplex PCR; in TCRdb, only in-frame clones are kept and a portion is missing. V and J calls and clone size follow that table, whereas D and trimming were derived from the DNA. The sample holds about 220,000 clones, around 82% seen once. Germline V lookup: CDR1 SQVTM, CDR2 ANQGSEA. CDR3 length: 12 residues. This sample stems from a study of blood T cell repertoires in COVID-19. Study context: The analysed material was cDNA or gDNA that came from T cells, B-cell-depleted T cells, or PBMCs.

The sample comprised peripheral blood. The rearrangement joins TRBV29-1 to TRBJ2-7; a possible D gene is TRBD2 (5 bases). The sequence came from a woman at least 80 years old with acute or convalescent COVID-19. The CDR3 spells CSELRGAYEQYF. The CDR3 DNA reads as TGCAGTGAACTCCGGGGAGCCTACGAGCAGTACTTC.